This passage covers 10 T cell receptor beta chains from one sample sequenced in a study of OX40 agonist ivuxolimab in advanced cancers. Measured with immunoSEQ multiplex PCR; TCRdb has only the in-frame clones, and not every one. The repertoire has approximately 70,000 clones, about 92% of them found once; the top ten carry 4% to 5%. The sample was CD4+ or CD8+ T cells sorted from blood, taken in a trial of the OX40 agonist ivuxolimab. The receptors stem from an adult with an advanced solid tumor such as melanoma, head and neck, liver or kidney cancer.

The chain recombines TRBV10-3 with TRBJ2-5; 7 bases align to TRBD1. The CDR3 extends over 14 amino acids. The V and J ends lost 8 bases and 1 base, in that order; junction bases with no gene match: 7. The germline gives CDR1 ENHRY, CDR2 SYGVKD. The CDR3 sequence: CAISYRGFQETQYF. For the CDR3, the DNA is TGTGCCATCTCGTACAGGGGATTCCAAGAGACCCAGTACTTC.

The chain uses TRBV21-1 and TRBJ2-6; TRBD1 is taken as the D call from the table, unchecked against the DNA. TRBV21-1 is a pseudogene. This CDR3 spans 16 amino acids. DNA for the CDR3: TGTGCCAATCAGGGCTTTAAGGGTCCTGGGGCCAACGTCCTGACTTTC. It translates to CANQGFKGPGANVLTF.

The chain is built from TRBV5-1 and TRBJ1-2; no clear D. V was pared by 0 bases and J by 2 bases, with 8 bases between. Germline-derived CDR1 and CDR2 are SGHRS and YFSETQ. The CDR3 is 14 residues long. This CDR3 reads CASSLGSANYGYTF. The CDR3 nucleotides read TGCGCCAGCAGCTTGGGTAGCGCCAACTATGGCTACACCTTC.

The gene calls are TRBV18 and TRBJ2-3, with 11 bases fitting TRBD2. The V gene's germline CDR1 is KGHSH and CDR2 LQKENI. The CDR3 loop spans 16 amino acids. V was pared by 5 bases and J by 0 bases, with 4 bases of the junction left unmatched. CDR3 protein: CASSMGTSGSTDTQYF. CDR3 DNA sequence: TGTGCCAGCTCAATGGGGACTAGCGGTAGCACAGATACGCAGTATTTT.

The CDR3 sequence: CASSPKLAGGYEQYF. The DNA of the CDR3 is TGTGCCAGCAGCCCAAAACTAGCGGGAGGGTACGAGCAGTACTTC. The chain couples TRBV11-2 to TRBJ2-7, with 13 bases that match TRBD2. Germline CDR1 reads SGHAT; CDR2 reads FQNNGV. V dropped 5 bases and J dropped 4; count of bases not matched to a gene: 5. The CDR3 consists of 15 residues.

The DNA of the CDR3 is TGTGCCAGCAGCTTAGGGGTCGGGGAGACCCAGTACTTC. It yields the protein CASSLGVGETQYF. V usage is TRBV7-2 and J usage is TRBJ2-5, with D hard to call. Germline-derived CDR1 and CDR2 are SGHTA and FQGNSA. Trimming pared 1 base from V and 5 bases from J, leaving 8 bases between. The length of the CDR3 is 13 residues.

V usage is TRBV5-1 and J usage is TRBJ2-1, with 9 bases that match TRBD2. V was pared by 4 bases and J by 2 bases, with 4 bases of the junction left unmatched. Germline V gene lookup returns CDR1 SGHRS and CDR2 YFSETQ. CDR3 length equals 15 residues. Written as DNA, the CDR3 is TGCGCCAGCAGCCTATTAGCGGGAGCCTACAATGAGCAGTTCTTC. Translating it yields CASSLLAGAYNEQFF.

V usage is TRBV5-6 and J usage is TRBJ1-4, with D unclear. The ends were cut back, 4 bases at V and 4 bases at J, with 14 bases in the middle. Germline CDR1 and CDR2: SGHDT and YYEEEE. The length of the CDR3 is 15 residues. CDR3 DNA: TGTGCCAGCAGCCGTCCCTATGTGGGTAATGAAAAACTGTTTTTT. Translation gives CASSRPYVGNEKLFF.

The chain links TRBV28 to TRBJ2-1; TRBD2 aligns across 16 bases. The CDR3 length is 17 residues. The germline V gene encodes CDR1 MDHEN and CDR2 SYDVKM. V gave up 6 bases and J gave up 2 bases; unmatched junction bases: 4. The CDR3 nucleotides are TGTGCCAGCAGAGGTGGGACTAGCGGGAGGGCCTACAATGAGCAGTTCTTC. This encodes CASRGGTSGRAYNEQFF.

V and J are TRBV19 and TRBJ1-3; possible D gene TRBD1, 6 bases. The germline gives CDR1 LNHDA, CDR2 SQIVND (reference sequence). This CDR3 has 15 amino acids. V lost 3 bases and J lost 0, with 9 bases in between. CDR3 DNA sequence: TGTGCCAGTAGTATGCGGGGGCGCTCTGGAAACACCATATATTTT. This gives the protein CASSMRGRSGNTIYF. Based on the CDR3 plus reference TRBV19 and TRBJ1-3, the full variable domain is DGGITQSPKYLFRKEGQNVTLSCEQNLNHDAMYWYRQDPGQGLRLIYYSQIVNDFQKGDIAEGYSVSREKKESFPLTVTSAQKNPTAFYLCASSMRGRSGNTIYFGEGSWLTVV.